These 13 T cell receptor beta chains originate from one sample sequenced in a study of T cell repertoires in cytomegalovirus infection. No cognate antigen is known for these TCRs. TCRdb re-derived calls from the reads in MiXCR, one entry per CDR3 protein. The table records fewer than 650,000 distinct CDR3 sequences, 40% of them present only once. Source: cultured PBMCs, taken from culture after CMV antigen stimulation. These receptors were collected from a human donor in good health (CMV status not recorded). Some clones in this sample may be carry-over from other donors' samples.

This clonotype was found a few times. The chain is built from TRBV19 and TRBJ1-1; 7 nucleotides match TRBD1. Trimming at V came to 5 bases and at J to 3 bases, leaving 9 bases not matched to a gene. Germline assignment: CDR1 LNHDA and CDR2 SQIVND (reference sequence). CDR3 length equals 15 residues. The CDR3 reads CASSRTGVGYTEAFF. The CDR3 DNA sequence: TGTGCCAGTAGTCGTACAGGGGTTGGGTACACTGAAGCTTTCTTT.

The gene calls are TRBV6-2 or TRBV6-3 and TRBJ2-7; tentative D call: TRBD1 (6 bases). The CDR3 covers 12 residues. From germline, CDR1 is MNHEY and CDR2 SVGEGT. Trimming left V 6 bases short and J 6 bases short, with 12 bases between. The chain's CDR3 is CASRRTAREQYF. In DNA, the CDR3 is TGTGCCAGCAGACGGACAGCTCGCGAGCAGTACTTC.

This clonotype was detected a few times. The chain is built from TRBV19 and TRBJ1-1, with D possibly matching TRBD1 (5 bases). CDR1 LNHDA and CDR2 SQIVND come from the germline V gene (reference sequence). V was cut by 4 bases and J by 10 bases, with 19 bases left in between. This CDR3 has 14 amino acids. CDR3 amino acids: CASSRLWADTRAFF. The CDR3 DNA reads TGTGCCAGTAGTAGATTGTGGGCGGACACTCGAGCTTTCTTT.

In this sample, this clonotype turned up a few times. The V and J genes are TRBV5-4 and TRBJ2-3; maybe TRBD1 (6 bases). Trimming took 5 bases from V and 0 from J, leaving 16 bases between them. CDR1 is SGHNT, CDR2 YYREEE, per germline (reference sequence). The CDR3 totals 16 residues. The CDR3 reads CASSRGGVRSTDTQYF. The CDR3 coding sequence is TGTGCCAGCAGTCGAGGGGGAGTTCGTAGCACAGATACGCAGTATTTT.

The gene calls are TRBV18 and TRBJ1-1; 7 nucleotides agree with TRBD1. Trimming took 2 bases from V and 4 from J; bases not matched to a gene: 4. Germline CDR1 reads KGHSH; CDR2 reads LQKENI. The CDR3 is 14 amino acids. The CDR3 DNA reads TGTGCCAGCTCACCAGGGACAGACTCCACTGAAGCTTTCTTT. Translation gives CASSPGTDSTEAFF.

The rearrangement uses TRBV19 and TRBJ1-2; tentative D call: TRBD1 (6 bases). The CDR3 runs to 17 residues. The V end lost 5 bases, the J end lost 0 bases, and 19 bases lay between the germline ends. Germline loops: CDR1 LNHDA, CDR2 SQIVND (reference sequence). CDR3 residues: CASSAPFGGSPNYGYTF. The CDR3 coding sequence is TGTGCCAGTAGTGCTCCCTTCGGGGGCTCGCCTAACTATGGCTACACCTTC.

This clonotype was observed a handful of times. The genes are TRBV28 and TRBJ1-5; 7 bases line up with TRBD1. The J segment lost 5 bases and the V segment lost 5 bases, leaving 9 bases of the junction unmatched. Germline V lookup: CDR1 MDHEN, CDR2 SYDVKM. This CDR3 has 15 amino acids. This CDR3 reads CASSLRTGDDQPQHF. For the CDR3, the DNA is TGTGCCAGCAGTCTCCGGACAGGAGATGATCAGCCCCAGCATTTT.

This clonotype has a handful of counts. The genes are TRBV7-6 and TRBJ2-1; tentative D call: TRBD2 (6 bases). Germline V lookup: CDR1 SGHVS, CDR2 FNYEAQ. The V and J ends lost 1 base and 0 bases respectively, with 19 bases between them. The CDR3 length is 19 residues. CDR3 residues: CASSLVGLVAASSYNEQFF. In DNA, the CDR3 is TGTGCCAGCAGCTTAGTGGGACTTGTTGCGGCAAGCTCCTACAATGAGCAGTTCTTC.

This clonotype appeared a few times. The chain is built from TRBV7-2 and TRBJ2-1, with D possibly being TRBD1 or TRBD2 (5 bases each). Trimming took off 1 base at V and 9 bases at J, with 16 bases between the two ends. This CDR3 spans 15 amino acids. Germline loops: CDR1 SGHTA, CDR2 FQGNSA. This CDR3 is CASSLVAGAGGEQFF. The CDR3 coding sequence is TGTGCCAGCAGCTTAGTTGCGGGCGCTGGGGGTGAGCAGTTCTTC. The full variable domain, with the rest looked up from reference TRBV7-2 and TRBJ2-1, is GAGVSQSPSNKVTEKGKDVELRCDPISGHTALYWYRQSLGQGLEFLIYFQGNSAPDKSGLPSDRFSAERTGGSVSTLTIQRTQQEDSAVYLCASSLVAGAGGEQFFGPGTRLTVL.

This clonotype was recorded a few times. The V call is TRBV7-2, the J call TRBJ2-7; the D gene is possibly TRBD2 (5 bases). Trimming shortened V by 2 bases and J by 4 bases, and 15 bases separated the two germline ends. CDR3 size: 15 residues. Germline lookup yields CDR1 SGHTA and CDR2 FQGNSA. The CDR3 region has the DNA TGTGCCAGCAGCTTACTGCCAGCGGATCTTTACGAGCAGTACTTC. This translates into CASSLLPADLYEQYF.

This clonotype was seen more than once but under ten times. The chain combines TRBV4-1 with TRBJ1-3, with 7 bases aligning to TRBD1. The CDR3 runs to 18 residues. With V trimmed by 0 bases and J by 0 bases, 8 bases remained unmatched. Germline values: CDR1 MGHRA, CDR2 YSYEKL. CDR3 DNA sequence: TGCGCCAGCAGCCAAGATCCGGACAGGACCTTCTCTGGAAACACCATATATTTT. Amino acid sequence: CASSQDPDRTFSGNTIYF.

A few counts support this clonotype. The chain is built from TRBV7-2 and TRBJ2-1; 9 positions match TRBD1. This CDR3 has 16 amino acids. Trimming cost V 5 bases and J 3 bases; bases outside gene matches: 8. Germline assignment: CDR1 SGHTA and CDR2 FQGNSA. CDR3 nucleotides: TGTGCCAGCAGCCCCGGGGACAGGGAGCTCTACAATGAGCAGTTCTTC. It encodes CASSPGDRELYNEQFF.

The chain couples TRBV5-6 to TRBJ1-2; no definite D call. Germline CDR1 and CDR2: SGHDT and YYEEEE. The CDR3 length is 13 residues. Trimming took off 1 base at V and 6 bases at J, with 10 bases between the two ends. The CDR3: CASSLRRSDGYTF. The CDR3 DNA is TGTGCCAGCAGCTTGCGTCGCTCTGATGGCTACACCTTC.